This TCR beta chain was obtained from a study of blood T cell repertoires in COVID-19. Study-level information: Sites across the United States, Italy and Spain contributed samples from acute and convalescent COVID-19. T cells, B-cell-depleted T cells, or PBMCs supplied cDNA or gDNA.

Germline V gene data show CDR1 as SGHNT and CDR2 as YYREEE (reference sequence). This CDR3 is 15 amino acids long. Deletions cut 3 bases from V and 4 bases from J, with 13 bases between. Under the authors' procedure: Quantification of nucleated cells was approximated via reference gene primer amplification. TCRdb's table, derived via immunoSEQ multiplex PCR, lists solely in-frame clones and lacks some. The DNA was the basis for D and trimming; V, J and clone size are from that table. This sample carries 200,000 to 250,000 clones, 88% of them seen once, and the ten largest clones take roughly 2.5%. This clone was observed a single time.

Sequences were obtained from peripheral blood. This rearrangement joins TRBV5-4 to TRBJ1-4, with D perhaps TRBD1 (6 bases). The sequence came from a woman aged 60 to 75 with acute or convalescent COVID-19. The CDR3 reads CASSSTGLVNEKLFF. CDR3 bases: TGTGCCAGCAGCTCAACAGGGTTGGTTAATGAAAAACTGTTTTTT.